Below are 2 T cell receptor beta chains sequenced from a single sample in a study of cytomegalovirus exposure and HLA in healthy donors. Researchers ran the PCR with 60 Vbeta and 13 Jbeta primers. Sequencing was performed with immunoSEQ multiplex PCR; in TCRdb, only in-frame clones are kept and a portion is missing. The data show under 200,000 clones, more than 65% seen once. The source material was PBMCs. The receptors shown here come from a woman aged 50 to 60 in good health and CMV-seronegative.

This clone was recorded only once. CDR3 nucleotide sequence: TGTGCCAGCTCACCGGGACAGGGCCCCTACGAGCAGTACTTC. Translation: CASSPGQGPYEQYF. The chain carries TRBV18 and TRBJ2-7; 9 nucleotides line up with TRBD1. Germline-derived CDR1 and CDR2 are KGHSH and LQKENI. The CDR3 extends over 14 amino acids. Trimming took 3 bases from V and 2 from J; bases not matched to a gene: 2.

The rearrangement uses TRBV10-2 and TRBJ2-2, with a possible D match to TRBD2 (5 bases). The CDR3 has 13 residues. V lost 6 bases and J lost 5, with 10 bases in between. Germline V gives CDR1 WSHSY, CDR2 SAAADI. CDR3 sequence: CASRQTRTGELFF. The CDR3 coding sequence is TGCGCCAGCAGACAAACTAGAACCGGGGAGCTGTTTTTT.